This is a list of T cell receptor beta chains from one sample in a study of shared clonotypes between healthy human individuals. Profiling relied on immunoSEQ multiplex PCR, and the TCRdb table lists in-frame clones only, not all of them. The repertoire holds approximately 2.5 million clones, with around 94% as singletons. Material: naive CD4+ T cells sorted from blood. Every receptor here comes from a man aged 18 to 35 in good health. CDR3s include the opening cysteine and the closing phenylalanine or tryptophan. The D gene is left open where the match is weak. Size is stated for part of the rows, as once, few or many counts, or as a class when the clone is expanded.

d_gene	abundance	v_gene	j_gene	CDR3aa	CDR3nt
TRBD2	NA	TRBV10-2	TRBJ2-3	CASRESGGATDTQYF	TGCGCCAGCAGAGAAAGCGGGGGGGCCACAGATACGCAGTATTTT
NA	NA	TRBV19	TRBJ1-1	CASSIFGTKANTEAFF	TGTGCCAGTAGTATTTTCGGGACAAAAGCGAACACTGAAGCTTTCTTT
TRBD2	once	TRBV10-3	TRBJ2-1	CAISAGTSGRPNEQFF	TGTGCCATCAGTGCAGGGACTAGCGGGAGGCCCAATGAGCAGTTCTTC
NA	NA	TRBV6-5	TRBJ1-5	CASSSGFSNQPQHF	TGTGCCAGCAGTTCCGGGTTTAGCAATCAGCCCCAGCATTTT
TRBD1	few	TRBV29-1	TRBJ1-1	CSVWTGNTEAFF	TGCAGCGTCTGGACAGGGAACACTGAAGCTTTCTTT
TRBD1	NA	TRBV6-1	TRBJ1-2	CASSDLQGAYYGYTF	TGTGCCAGCAGTGACCTACAGGGGGCTTACTATGGCTACACCTTC
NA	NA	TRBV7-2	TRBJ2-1	CASRETSEQFF	TGTGCCAGCCGGGAGACAAGTGAGCAGTTCTTC
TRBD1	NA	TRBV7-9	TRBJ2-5	CASSLEFGTDIMETQYF	TGTGCCAGCAGCTTAGAATTTGGGACAGACATAATGGAGACCCAGTACTTC
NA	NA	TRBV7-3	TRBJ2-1	CASSPAGPYNEQFF	TGTGCCAGCAGCCCCGCGGGGCCCTACAATGAGCAGTTCTTC
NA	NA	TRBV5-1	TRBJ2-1	CASRGWVSSNEQFF	TGCGCCAGCAGAGGGTGGGTCAGTTCCAATGAGCAGTTCTTC
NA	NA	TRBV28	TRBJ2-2	CASSGAVQGTGELFF	TGTGCCAGCAGTGGGGCCGTACAGGGTACCGGGGAGCTGTTTTTT
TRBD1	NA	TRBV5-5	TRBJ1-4	CASSSTGGVNEKLFF	TGTGCCAGCAGCTCGACAGGGGGGGTTAATGAAAAACTGTTTTTT
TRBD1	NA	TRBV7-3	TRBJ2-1	CASSLTGGISYNEQFF	TGTGCCAGCAGCTTAACAGGGGGCATTTCCTACAATGAGCAGTTCTTC
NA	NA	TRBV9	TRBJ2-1	CASSAHSGEAGNEQFF	TGTGCCAGCAGCGCCCATAGCGGAGAGGCAGGAAATGAGCAGTTCTTC
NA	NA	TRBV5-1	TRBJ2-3	CASSWDGTDADTQYF	TGCGCCAGCAGCTGGGACGGGACTGACGCGGATACGCAGTATTTT
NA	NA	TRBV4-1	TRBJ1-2	CASSQGEGDANYGYTF	TGCGCCAGCAGCCAAGGCGAAGGGGATGCTAACTATGGCTACACCTTC
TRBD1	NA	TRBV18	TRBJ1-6	CASSPMTGNSPLHF	TGTGCCAGCTCACCAATGACAGGGAATTCACCCCTCCACTTT
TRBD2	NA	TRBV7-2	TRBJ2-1	CASSLTSGGYNEQFF	TGTGCCAGCAGCCTCACTAGCGGAGGGTACAATGAGCAGTTCTTC
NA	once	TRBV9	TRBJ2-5	CASSGGWLRSRETQYF	TGTGCCAGCAGCGGAGGGTGGCTAAGGTCCCGGGAGACCCAGTACTTC
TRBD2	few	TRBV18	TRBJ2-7	CASSPGLAGDIEQYF	TGTGCCAGCTCACCAGGACTAGCGGGAGACATCGAGCAGTACTTC
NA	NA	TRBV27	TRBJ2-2	CASSLFILGDMNTGELFF	TGTGCCAGCAGTTTATTCATATTGGGCGACATGAACACCGGGGAGCTGTTTTTT
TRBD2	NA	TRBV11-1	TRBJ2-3	CASSRLAGGKSTDTQYF	TGTGCCAGCAGCCGCCTAGCGGGGGGGAAAAGCACAGATACGCAGTATTTT
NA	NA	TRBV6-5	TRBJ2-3	CASSYSGGGTDTQYF	TGTGCCAGCAGTTACTCTGGCGGGGGCACAGATACGCAGTATTTT
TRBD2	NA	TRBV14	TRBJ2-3	CASSLAGASTDTQYF	TGTGCCAGCAGCTTAGCGGGGGCCAGCACAGATACGCAGTATTTT
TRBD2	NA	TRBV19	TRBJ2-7	CASSATGTTYEQYF	TGTGCCAGTAGTGCCACCGGGACTACCTACGAGCAGTACTTC
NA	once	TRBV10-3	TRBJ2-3	CAIKSTDTQYF	TGTGCCATCAAAAGCACAGATACGCAGTATTTT
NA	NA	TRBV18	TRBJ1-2	CASSPEGLERYTF	TGTGCCAGCTCACCGGAGGGGCTTGAACGCTACACCTTC
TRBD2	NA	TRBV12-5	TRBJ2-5	CASGWGLAGGLETQYF	TGTGCTAGTGGTTGGGGACTAGCGGGGGGACTGGAGACCCAGTACTTC
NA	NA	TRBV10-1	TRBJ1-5	CASSEGPGNQPQHF	TGCGCCAGCAGTGAAGGGCCAGGTAATCAGCCCCAGCATTTT
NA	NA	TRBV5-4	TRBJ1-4	CASSLSVGGNEKLFF	TGTGCCAGCAGCTTGTCGGTAGGGGGTAATGAAAAACTGTTTTTT
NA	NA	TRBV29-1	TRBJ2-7	CSVGGPNEQYF	TGCAGCGTAGGTGGTCCCAACGAGCAGTACTTC
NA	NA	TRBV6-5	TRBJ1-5	CASRGPGRDVAQHF	TGTGCCAGCAGGGGGCCAGGGAGGGACGTGGCCCAGCATTTT
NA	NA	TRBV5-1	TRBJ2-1	CASSLAGFPYNEQFF	TGCGCCAGCAGCTTGGCGGGCTTTCCCTACAATGAGCAGTTCTTC
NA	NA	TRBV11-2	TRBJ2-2	CASSYFFGGELFF	TGTGCCAGCAGCTATTTCTTCGGCGGGGAGCTGTTTTTT
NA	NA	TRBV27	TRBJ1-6	CASSLFTIGQIPSPLHF	TGTGCCAGCAGTTTATTTACTATAGGCCAGATCCCTTCACCCCTCCACTTT
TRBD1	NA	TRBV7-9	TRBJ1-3	CASSHTIKQGKSGNTIYF	TGTGCCAGCAGCCATACCATAAAACAGGGGAAAAGTGGAAACACCATATATTTT
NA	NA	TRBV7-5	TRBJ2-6	CARSLASGANVLTF	TGTGCCAGAAGCTTAGCCTCTGGGGCCAACGTCCTGACTTTC
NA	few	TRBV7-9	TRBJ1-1	CASSPSSVVNTEAFF	TGTGCCAGCAGCCCCTCGTCGGTGGTGAACACTGAAGCTTTCTTT
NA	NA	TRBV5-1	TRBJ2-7	CASRSEAALYEQYF	TGCGCCAGCAGGTCCGAGGCGGCCCTCTACGAGCAGTACTTC
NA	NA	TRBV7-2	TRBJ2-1	CASSPAGGSSHAYNEQFF	TGTGCCAGCAGCCCAGCTGGGGGTTCTAGTCACGCCTACAATGAGCAGTTCTTC
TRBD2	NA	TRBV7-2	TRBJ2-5	CASSFGTSLPETQYF	TGTGCCAGCAGCTTTGGGACTAGTCTCCCAGAGACCCAGTACTTC
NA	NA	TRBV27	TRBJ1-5	CASSPLTPKQPQHF	TGTGCCAGCAGTCCTCTCACTCCCAAACAGCCCCAGCATTTT
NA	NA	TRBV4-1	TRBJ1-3	CASSQEGGGLYGNTIYF	TGCGCCAGCAGCCAAGAAGGCGGGGGGCTATATGGAAACACCATATATTTT
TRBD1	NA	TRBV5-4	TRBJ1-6	CASRDRGSYNSPLHF	TGTGCCAGCAGAGACAGGGGCTCCTATAATTCACCCCTCCACTTT
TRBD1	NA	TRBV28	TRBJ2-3	CASRDRGGTDTQYF	TGTGCCAGCAGGGACAGGGGAGGCACAGATACGCAGTATTTT
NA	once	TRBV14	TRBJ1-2	CASSRPGDGYTF	TGTGCCAGCAGCCGACCTGGCGATGGCTACACCTTC